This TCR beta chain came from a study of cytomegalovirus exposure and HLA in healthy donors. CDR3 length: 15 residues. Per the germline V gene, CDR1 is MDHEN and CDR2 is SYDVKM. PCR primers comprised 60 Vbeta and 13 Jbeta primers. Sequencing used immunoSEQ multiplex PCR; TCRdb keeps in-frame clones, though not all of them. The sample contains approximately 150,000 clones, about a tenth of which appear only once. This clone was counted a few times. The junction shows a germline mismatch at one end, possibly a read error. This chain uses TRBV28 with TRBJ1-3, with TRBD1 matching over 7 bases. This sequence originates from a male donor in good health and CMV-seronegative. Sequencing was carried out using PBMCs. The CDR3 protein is CASSSGTASGNAIYF. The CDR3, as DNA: TGTGCCAGCAGCTCAGGGACAGCCTCTGGAAACGCCATATATTTT.